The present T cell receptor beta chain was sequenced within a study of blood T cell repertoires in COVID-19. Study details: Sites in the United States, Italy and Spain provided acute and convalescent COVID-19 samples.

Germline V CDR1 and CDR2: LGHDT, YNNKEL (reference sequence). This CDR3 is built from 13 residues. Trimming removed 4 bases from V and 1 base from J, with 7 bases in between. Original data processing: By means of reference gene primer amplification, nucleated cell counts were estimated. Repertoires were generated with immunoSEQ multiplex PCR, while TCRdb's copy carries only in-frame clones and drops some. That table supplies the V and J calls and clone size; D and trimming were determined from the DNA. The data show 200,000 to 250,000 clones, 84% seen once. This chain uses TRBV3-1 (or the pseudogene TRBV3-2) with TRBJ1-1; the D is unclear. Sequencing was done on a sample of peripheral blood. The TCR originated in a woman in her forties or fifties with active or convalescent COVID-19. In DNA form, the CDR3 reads TGTGCCAGCAGCCGAGGAAAGAACACTGAAGCTTTCTTT. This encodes CASSRGKNTEAFF.